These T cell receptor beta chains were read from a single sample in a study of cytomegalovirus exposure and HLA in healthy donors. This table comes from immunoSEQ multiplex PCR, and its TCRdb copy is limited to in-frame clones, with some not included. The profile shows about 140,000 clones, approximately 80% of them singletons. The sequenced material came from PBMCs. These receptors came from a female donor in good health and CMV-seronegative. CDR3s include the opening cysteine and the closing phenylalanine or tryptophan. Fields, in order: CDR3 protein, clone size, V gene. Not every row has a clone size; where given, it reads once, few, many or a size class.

CASSSDSNQPQHF | few | TRBV2
CASCTRLGQPQHF | - | TRBV28
CASSPWDTRNQPQHF | - | TRBV27
CASSQTIGVNTEAFF | few | TRBV14
CASSPETGGVYEQYF | - | TRBV18
CASSLTNEQFF | many | TRBV5-4
CASSQDSGKMAEAFF | few | TRBV4-1
CASSVDRIIGNEQFF | - | TRBV19
CATSDGGGQETQYF | medium-sized | TRBV10-3
CASSTVSGVYNEQFF | once | TRBV28
CASSLAGGWGEQFF | - | TRBV5-1
CASTRDYSKQFF | - | TRBV28
CASSVAPSGNGADTQYF | - | TRBV9
CASSFPRGGHTEAFF | - | TRBV11-2
CASRSPGTSSYNSPLHF | - | TRBV28
CASSPTGTGGVQPQHF | - | TRBV5-1
CAISYSEVRTEAFF | - | TRBV10-3
CATSRDWTSGGQYF | few | TRBV15
CAWKQGAPNEQYF | - | TRBV30
CASSSRDRVYNQPQHF | - | TRBV28
CASSNRDTSYNEQFF | - | TRBV11-1
CASSWAGTGGIGEQYF | - | TRBV5-1
CAISVSTRMETQYF | - | TRBV10-3
CATSRVTDYGYTF | - | TRBV15
CASSAGLAGDPQYF | - | TRBV5-1
CASSLGTEKLNEQFF | - | TRBV7-2
CASTQIKGGATFF | few | TRBV6-1
CASSTGTAPNYGYTF | few | TRBV5-5
CASSPTGRYGYTF | - | TRBV28
CASSFLWVDGGGYTF | - | TRBV5-5
CASSPSRQGGNTEAFF | - | TRBV18
CASSLGLLQETQYF | - | TRBV7-9
CASSQQGMNNQPQHF | - | TRBV2
CASSLPGTSMDEQYF | - | TRBV4-1
CASSVVWWGAQYF | - | TRBV9
CASSKGQIVNEQFF | - | TRBV19
CASSPPYRAADTQYF | - | TRBV18
CASSQDLAGGPTTQYF | - | TRBV4-2
CASSEAGPGGETQYF | - | TRBV6-1
CAWIRGTSGRTEQFF | - | TRBV30
CASSPFLAGVGEQYF | - | TRBV4-2
CASSFGQGGTDTQYF | - | TRBV7-3